The T cell receptor beta chain described here comes from a study of technical replicates of blood from a handful of donors. The assay was immunoSEQ multiplex PCR, and TCRdb's table has in-frame clones only and misses some. The sample has some 89,000 clones, about 95% seen once. This CDR3 contains 12 residues. The junction had 1 base not matched to a gene; V was cut back by 4 bases and J by 9 bases. Germline CDR1 reads MNHEY; CDR2 reads SVGAGI. The sequence was collected from a human donor in good health. V gene TRBV6-5 combines with J gene TRBJ2-4, with 9 bases matching TRBD1. The sequenced sample was T cells isolated from PBMCs. The CDR3 sequence is CASSSTGGIQYF. The CDR3 bases are TGTGCCAGCAGTTCGACAGGGGGCATTCAGTACTTC.